The 3 T cell receptor beta chains below all came from one sample that was sequenced in a study of T cells in localized non-small cell lung cancer (dated by TCRdb to 2018 to 2021). The library was prepared using the immunoSEQ multiplex PCR assay. This is the immuneACCESS table as TCRdb keeps it, with only in-frame sequences that have V and J called. A part of the clones is gone; compared with another copy, unresolved V genes explain less than half, and the rest is unexplained. This sample lists fewer than 35,000 clones; around 90% were detected once. The ten largest clones represent approximately 5% of the sample. Material: PBMCs, obtained before any cancer treatment. The receptors were sampled from a man aged 35-75 years with stage II lung adenocarcinoma.

The rearrangement uses TRBV6-6 and TRBJ1-2; the match to TRBD1 covers 8 bases. The V and J ends lost 6 bases and 2 bases, in that order; junction bases with no gene match: 5. This CDR3 region has 14 residues. CDR1 is MNHNY and CDR2 is SVGAGI in the germline V gene (reference sequence). The chain's CDR3 is CASRPGGWNYGYTF. DNA of the CDR3: TGTGCCAGCAGGCCAGGGGGCTGGAACTATGGCTACACCTTC.

CDR3 amino acids: CASSPRGETF. CDR3 DNA sequence: TGTGCCAGCAGCCCCAGGGGTGAGACCTTC. V gene TRBV5-8 combines with J gene TRBJ1-2, with D tentatively TRBD1 (6 bases). The CDR3 totals 10 residues. CDR1 SGHTS and CDR2 YDEGEE come from the germline V gene. Trimming removed 4 bases at V and 14 bases at J, with 12 bases between.

The rearrangement links TRBV5-3 to TRBJ1-4; no reliable D call. TRBV5-3 belongs to the ORF category, with a function that is uncertain. Trimming took off 2 bases at V and 5 bases at J, with 13 bases between the two ends. CDR3 length: 15 amino acids. The CDR3 is CARSFAIKENEKLFF. Here the CDR3 DNA reads TGTGCCAGAAGCTTTGCGATTAAGGAAAATGAAAAACTGTTTTTT.